These T cell receptor beta chains were read from a single sample in a study of monozygotic twins with inflammatory bowel disease. TCRdb re-called the 5' RACE reads and shows each CDR3 protein once, DNA omitted. Its clone listing holds about 380,000 distinct CDR3 sequences. The specimen was blood. Receptors were obtained from a human donor with ulcerative colitis or Crohn's disease, or a healthy co-twin of an affected twin (not recorded which). The CDR3 runs from the conserved cysteine through the conserved F or W.

J: TRBJ2-3
V: TRBV14
CDR3: CASSRLGTGDTDTQYF

J: TRBJ1-1
V: TRBV3-1
CDR3: CASSQGIGNTEAFF

J: TRBJ1-1
V: TRBV10-3
CDR3: CAISESEQGRNTEAFF

J: TRBJ2-3
V: TRBV20-1
CDR3: CSALRGGARDTQYF

J: TRBJ2-3
V: TRBV29-1
CDR3: CSVDRGQGAIDTQYF

J: TRBJ1-2
V: TRBV19
CDR3: CASNPQSSFGYTF

J: TRBJ2-5
V: TRBV11-2
CDR3: CASSPSGGGGGVGETQYF

J: TRBJ2-1
V: TRBV5-6
CDR3: CASILLAGALNEQFF

J: TRBJ2-1
V: TRBV24-1
CDR3: CATSGGVHYNEQFF

J: TRBJ2-5
V: TRBV2
CDR3: CASSGGGNQETQYF

J: TRBJ2-3
V: TRBV9
CDR3: CASSTGGWADTQYF

J: TRBJ2-7
V: TRBV4-2
CDR3: CASSQAWTAYQQYF

J: TRBJ2-2
V: TRBV7-2
CDR3: CASSNRDRARGVFF

J: TRBJ2-7
V: TRBV7-2
CDR3: CASSLGGGSGEQYF

J: TRBJ1-2
V: TRBV7-9
CDR3: CASSFAGPDLGYGYTF

J: TRBJ1-1
V: TRBV5-1
CDR3: CASSSQPGPRIYTEAFF

J: TRBJ2-7
V: TRBV12-3/TRBV12-4
CDR3: CASSLGEVSYEQYF

J: TRBJ1-5
V: TRBV28
CDR3: CASIGGGNQPQHF

J: TRBJ1-2
V: TRBV7-9
CDR3: CASSPGGQGESGYTF

J: TRBJ1-1
V: TRBV2
CDR3: CASSGTGRTEAFF

J: TRBJ2-3
V: TRBV5-1
CDR3: CASSEGLAGGFMSTDTQYF

J: TRBJ2-2
V: TRBV3-1
CDR3: CASSPNRGDGKVNTGELFF

J: TRBJ1-6
V: TRBV18
CDR3: CASSAQSYNSPLHF

J: TRBJ2-4
V: TRBV29-1
CDR3: CSVVGTTSKNIQYF

J: TRBJ1-6
V: TRBV10-2
CDR3: CASSEPPGSSYNSPLHF

J: TRBJ1-1
V: TRBV28
CDR3: CASSPPTGLNTEAFF

J: TRBJ2-7
V: TRBV5-1
CDR3: CASSFRGGTAYEQYF

J: TRBJ2-1
V: TRBV7-3
CDR3: CASSSMVALYNEQFF

J: TRBJ2-7
V: TRBV30
CDR3: CAWGTGATYEQYF

J: TRBJ2-1
V: TRBV20-1
CDR3: CSAWTSGGAEDEQFF

J: TRBJ1-5
V: TRBV5-1
CDR3: CASSPTGMGNQPQHF

J: TRBJ2-7
V: TRBV18
CDR3: CASSPHSPGQGIYEQYF

J: TRBJ2-3
V: TRBV2
CDR3: CASSVDMGGTDTQYF

J: TRBJ2-1
V: TRBV9
CDR3: CASSVVPNSYNEQFF

J: TRBJ2-5
V: TRBV6-2/TRBV6-3
CDR3: CASSFFSGARQETQYF

J: TRBJ1-3
V: TRBV10-3
CDR3: CAITSPEIGNTIYF

J: TRBJ2-1
V: TRBV12-3/TRBV12-4
CDR3: CATRVGGSYNEQFF

J: TRBJ1-1
V: TRBV27
CDR3: CASSLGGGGQVAFF

J: TRBJ2-1
V: TRBV4-2
CDR3: CASSQNPLLYNEQFF

J: TRBJ2-7
V: TRBV13
CDR3: CASSTTGQMVDEQYF

J: TRBJ1-5
V: TRBV18
CDR3: CASSQRSDNQPQHF

J: TRBJ2-1
V: TRBV5-1
CDR3: CASSLRDSSNEQFF

J: TRBJ1-2
V: TRBV3-1
CDR3: CASSQDLKKASYGYTF

J: TRBJ2-1
V: TRBV13
CDR3: CASSSRRAVPYNEQFF

J: TRBJ2-7
V: TRBV29-1
CDR3: CSVGNGASEQYF

J: TRBJ1-2
V: TRBV25-1
CDR3: CASMGQGYGYTF

J: TRBJ2-3
V: TRBV5-1
CDR3: CASSSVGTDTQYF

J: TRBJ2-5
V: TRBV9
CDR3: CASSRVGTVTYQETQYF